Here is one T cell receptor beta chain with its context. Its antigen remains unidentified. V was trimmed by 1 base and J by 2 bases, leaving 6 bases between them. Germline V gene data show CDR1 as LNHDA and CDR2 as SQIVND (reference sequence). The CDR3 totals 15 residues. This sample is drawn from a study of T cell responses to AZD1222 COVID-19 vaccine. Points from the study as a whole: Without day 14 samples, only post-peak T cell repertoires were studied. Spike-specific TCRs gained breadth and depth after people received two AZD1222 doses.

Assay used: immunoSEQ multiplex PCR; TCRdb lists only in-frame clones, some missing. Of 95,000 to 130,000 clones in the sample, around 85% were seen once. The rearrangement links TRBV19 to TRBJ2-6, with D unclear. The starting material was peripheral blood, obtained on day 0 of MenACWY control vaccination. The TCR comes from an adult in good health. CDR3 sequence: CASSIVGTGANVLTF. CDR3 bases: TGTGCCAGTAGTATAGTAGGGACTGGGGCCAACGTCCTGACTTTC. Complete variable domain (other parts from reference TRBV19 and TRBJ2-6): DGGITQSPKYLFRKEGQNVTLSCEQNLNHDAMYWYRQDPGQGLRLIYYSQIVNDFQKGDIAEGYSVSREKKESFPLTVTSAQKNPTAFYLCASSIVGTGANVLTFGAGSRLTVL.